Following are 10 T cell receptor beta chains from one sample sequenced in a study of lymphopenia after photon versus proton radiotherapy (dated 2019 in TCRdb). Library method: the immunoSEQ multiplex PCR assay. TCRdb holds this immuneACCESS table with in-frame rearrangements only. Some clones are missing; in checked studies, unresolved V genes explain under half, and the rest has no known cause. The sample yields approximately 17,000 clones; roughly 84% were counted once. Jointly, the top ten make up about 20% of the sample. This specimen consisted of peripheral blood, obtained from a patient treated with proton-based radiotherapy. The source is a man between 65 and 80 years old with pancreatic cancer.

The chain recombines TRBV7-9 with TRBJ1-4, with no clear D. Trimming cost V 5 bases and J 8 bases, with 18 bases left between them. In germline, CDR1 is SEHNR, CDR2 FQNEAQ (reference sequence). The CDR3 runs to 15 residues. CDR3 DNA sequence: TGTGCCAGCAGCCTCACAGCTCCGATAGGGGAAAAACTGTTTTTT. Translating gives CASSLTAPIGEKLFF.

The CDR3 loop is CASNIQGPTEAFF. The CDR3 DNA reads TGTGCCAGCAATATACAGGGGCCCACTGAAGCTTTCTTT. The chain employs TRBV2 and TRBJ1-1; TRBD1 matches at 7 bases. The junction had 6 bases not matched to a gene; V was cut back by 7 bases and J by 4 bases. Germline values: CDR1 SNHLY, CDR2 FYNNEI. This CDR3 is 13 amino acids long.

CDR3 nucleotide sequence: TGTGCCAGCAGCTTGGGTCAGAATTCACCCCTCCACTTT. Residues: CASSLGQNSPLHF. V gene TRBV5-4 combines with J gene TRBJ1-6; D unresolved. Germline lookup yields CDR1 SGHNT and CDR2 YYREEE (reference sequence). V was clipped by 0 bases and J by 7 bases, with 5 bases between them. The CDR3 is made up of 13 amino acids.

The chain is built from TRBV10-1 and TRBJ2-3; D possibly corresponds to TRBD1 (5 bases). The CDR3 contains 14 residues. The V end was cut by 0 bases, the J end by 7 bases, with 11 bases between. Germline assignment: CDR1 WNHNN and CDR2 SYGVQD (reference sequence). The CDR3 loop is CASSESAGQNTQYF. The CDR3 DNA follows: TGCGCCAGCAGTGAGTCAGCAGGGCAAAATACGCAGTATTTT.

The V and J genes are TRBV10-1 and TRBJ2-5, with TRBD2 matching 15 bases. The germline CDR1 and CDR2 sequences are WNHNN and SYGVQD (reference sequence). The CDR3 runs 16 residues. Losses at the gene ends were 5 bases for V and 4 bases for J; bases not matched to a gene: 5. DNA of the CDR3: TGCGCCAGCAGTCCGGGACTAGCGGGGGGACGAGAGACCCAGTACTTC. Amino acid sequence: CASSPGLAGGRETQYF.

This rearrangement joins TRBV9 to TRBJ2-2; D is unresolved. Trimming shortened V by 0 bases and J by 3 bases, and 0 bases separated the two germline ends. The CDR3 is made up of 12 amino acids. Per germline, CDR1 SGDLS and CDR2 YYNGEE. The CDR3 protein is CASSVDTGELFF. CDR3 DNA: TGTGCCAGCAGCGTAGACACCGGGGAGCTGTTTTTT.

This clone was detected once. The chain combines TRBV30 with TRBJ2-2; a weak D match, TRBD2 (5 bases). Trimming shortened V by 2 bases and J by 1 base, and 14 bases separated the two germline ends. Germline loops: CDR1 GTSNPN, CDR2 SVGIG (reference sequence). CDR3 length equals 16 residues. The CDR3 reads CAWSRLAVMNTGELFF. As DNA, the CDR3 is TGTGCCTGGAGTCGGCTAGCTGTAATGAACACCGGGGAGCTGTTTTTT.

The CDR3 nucleotides read TGTGCCAGCTCACCAGGGGGATACCCCTACGAGCAGTACTTC. Translation: CASSPGGYPYEQYF. J is TRBJ2-7 and V is TRBV18; D possibly uses TRBD1 or TRBD2 (5 bases each). The CDR3 spans 14 residues. With 2 bases removed from V and 2 bases from J, the gap between germline ends came to 10 bases. Germline assignment: CDR1 KGHSH and CDR2 LQKENI.

V usage is TRBV19 and J usage is TRBJ1-3; D is unresolved. Trimming left V 3 bases short and J 3 bases short, with 9 bases between. The CDR3 contains 14 residues. CDR1 and CDR2 from the germline V gene are LNHDA and SQIVND (reference sequence). CDR3 loop: CASSIKSYGNTIYF. CDR3 DNA: TGTGCCAGTAGTATTAAAAGTTATGGAAACACCATATATTTT.

The chain combines TRBV18 with TRBJ1-3, with D hard to call. Germline loops: CDR1 KGHSH, CDR2 LQKENI. This CDR3 comprises 16 residues. V gave up 0 bases and J gave up 0 bases, with 9 bases separating them. The CDR3: CASSPPSRNSGNTIYF. The CDR3 DNA reads TGTGCCAGCTCACCACCGTCACGGAACTCTGGAAACACCATATATTTT. Supplemented by reference TRBV18 and TRBJ1-3, the full variable domain reads NAGVMQNPRHLVRRRGQEARLRCSPMKGHSHVYWYRQLPEEGLKFMVYLQKENIIDESGMPKERFSAEFPKEGPSILRIQQVVRGDSAAYFCASSPPSRNSGNTIYFGEGSWLTVV.